A selection of T cell receptor beta chains follows, all from one sample in a study of cytomegalovirus exposure and HLA in healthy donors. The repertoire was sequenced with immunoSEQ multiplex PCR; TCRdb's copy has only in-frame clones and lacks some. The data contain approximately 190,000 clones, 87% of them singletons. Sequenced material: PBMCs. All receptors derive from a man aged 30-40 years in good health and CMV-seronegative. Each CDR3 is given with its conserved first and last residue. The D gene is left open where the match is weak. Rows give clone size only sometimes, using once, few, many, or a class for an expanded clone.

V gene	D gene	J gene	clone size	CDR3 DNA	CDR3 protein
TRBV7-9	TRBD2	TRBJ2-5	-	TGTGCCAGCAGACCTCCGGGACTAGCGGATGGTGAGACCCAGTACTTC	CASRPPGLADGETQYF
TRBV21-1	-	TRBJ1-2	-	TGTGCCAGCAGCAAGGTCCCGGGACAGGGGGCAGATGGCTACACCTTC	CASSKVPGQGADGYTF
TRBV9	TRBD2	TRBJ2-7	-	TGTGCCAGCAGCGCTAACCTGGCGGGGGGCGAGCAGTACTTC	CASSANLAGGEQYF
TRBV2	TRBD2	TRBJ2-7	-	TGTGCCAGCAGCGCTCTAGCGGACGGCTTATACGAGCAGTACTTC	CASSALADGLYEQYF
TRBV28	TRBD1	TRBJ2-7	-	TGTGCCAGCTCTTACAGGGGGCAAGGGTACGAGCAGTACTTC	CASSYRGQGYEQYF
TRBV28	TRBD2	TRBJ2-3	-	TGTGCCAGCAGTACGGATAGCGGGATAGTAGATACGCAGTATTTT	CASSTDSGIVDTQYF
TRBV28	-	TRBJ1-1	-	TGTGCCAGCTTCCCGGGACATATCACTGAAGCTTTCTTT	CASFPGHITEAFF
TRBV13	-	TRBJ2-5	-	TGTGCCAGCAGCTCGCCCGAGCGGGAGACCCAGTACTTC	CASSSPERETQYF
TRBV6-5	-	TRBJ1-1	-	TGTGCCAGCAGTTGGGCAGGGGCCGTGAACACTGAAGCTTTCTTT	CASSWAGAVNTEAFF
TRBV18	-	TRBJ2-7	few	TGTGCCAGCTCACCAGGGGGGTTAGTTTACGAGCAGTACTTC	CASSPGGLVYEQYF
TRBV28	-	TRBJ1-1	once	TGTGCCAGCAGGAGCCAGGGGAGCGGAGCTTTCTTT	CASRSQGSGAFF
TRBV5-4	TRBD2	TRBJ2-7	-	TGTGCCAGCAGCCCCGGGACTAACTACGAGCAGTACTTC	CASSPGTNYEQYF
TRBV12-5	TRBD1	TRBJ2-1	once	TGTGCTAGTGGTTTGACAAGCCAGGGGACAGGGGGCCCAGGGTCCTACAATGAGCAGTTCTTC	CASGLTSQGTGGPGSYNEQFF
TRBV5-1	-	TRBJ1-1	-	TGCGCCAGCAGATGGGGGGATGCTGAAGCTTTCTTT	CASRWGDAEAFF
TRBV18	-	TRBJ1-5	-	TGTGCCAGCTCACCTGGGAGGACTAGGAGTAATCAGCCCCAGCATTTT	CASSPGRTRSNQPQHF
TRBV27	-	TRBJ2-3	-	TGTGCCAGCAGTCAGCTACAGGAGTATACAGATACGCAGTATTTT	CASSQLQEYTDTQYF
TRBV28	-	TRBJ1-5	-	TGTGCCAGCAGCCGACCTAGAAAGCCCCAGCATTTT	CASSRPRKPQHF
TRBV6-5	TRBD1	TRBJ1-3	-	TGTGCCAGCAGTTACTCGCAGGGGGGCTCTGGAAACACCATATATTTT	CASSYSQGGSGNTIYF
TRBV7-2	TRBD1	TRBJ1-2	-	TGTGCCAGCAGCCCGGGGACAGGGAGGGAAGGATGGTATGGCTACACCTTC	CASSPGTGREGWYGYTF
TRBV10-3	TRBD2	TRBJ2-7	-	TGTGCCATCAGCGAGGGGCCTAGCGGAAACTACGAGCAGTACTTC	CAISEGPSGNYEQYF
TRBV19	-	TRBJ1-1	-	TGTGCCAGTAGTATTACAGGGACCACTGAAGCTTTCTTT	CASSITGTTEAFF
TRBV6-5	TRBD1	TRBJ1-2	-	TGTGCCAGCAGTTACTCGGGACAGGGTTTGTTCTATGGCTACACCTTC	CASSYSGQGLFYGYTF
TRBV5-4	TRBD1	TRBJ1-2	-	TGTGCCAGCAGCTCGTCCGGGACAGGCCTCACTAACTATGGCTACACCTTC	CASSSSGTGLTNYGYTF
TRBV5-8	TRBD2	TRBJ2-7	-	TGTGCCAGCAGCTTTGGGACTAGCGTTAACCCCTACGAGCAGTACTTC	CASSFGTSVNPYEQYF
TRBV5-1	-	TRBJ2-7	few	TGCGCCAGCAGCTTGGGGACAGTCACCTACGAGCAGTACTTC	CASSLGTVTYEQYF
TRBV5-1	TRBD2	TRBJ2-3	-	TGCGCCAGCAGCACTGGACTAGCCCGTAGCACAGATACGCAGTATTTT	CASSTGLARSTDTQYF
TRBV2	TRBD1	TRBJ2-2	-	TGTGCCAGCAGTTCCGCCCAGGGGGCTAGCACCGGGGAGCTGTTTTTT	CASSSAQGASTGELFF
TRBV28	TRBD1	TRBJ1-1	-	TGTGCCAGCAGTTTGACAGGGGATATGACTGAAGCTTTCTTT	CASSLTGDMTEAFF
TRBV2	-	TRBJ2-1	-	TGTGCCAGCACTAGGGGGGGTTACAATGAGCAGTTCTTC	CASTRGGYNEQFF
TRBV9	TRBD2	TRBJ2-1	once	TGTGCCAGCAGCGTAGGGCGGGGGGGGTACAATGAGCAGTTCTTC	CASSVGRGGYNEQFF
TRBV7-2	-	TRBJ1-2	-	TGTGCCAGCAGCTTAGGGGGAGGGGGGCGCGAGGGCGGCTACACCTTC	CASSLGGGGREGGYTF
TRBV7-2	-	TRBJ2-2	-	TGTGCCAGCAGCTTAGAGATGGGGGGGAACACCGGGGAGCTGTTTTTT	CASSLEMGGNTGELFF
TRBV7-9	TRBD1	TRBJ1-2	-	TGTGCCAGCAGCGAGCCTACGACAGGGGCCCGGACGGAACATGGCTACACCTTC	CASSEPTTGARTEHGYTF
TRBV7-2	TRBD1	TRBJ2-1	-	TGTGCCAGCAGCCCAGACAGGGACAATGAGCAGTTCTTC	CASSPDRDNEQFF
TRBV2	TRBD2	TRBJ2-1	-	TGTGCCAGCAATCCACTAGCGTCCAGAGGCGATGAGCAGTTCTTC	CASNPLASRGDEQFF
TRBV7-6	-	TRBJ1-4	few	TGTGCCAGCAGCTTAGACCGGGACACCGGAGAAGAAAAACTGTTTTTT	CASSLDRDTGEEKLFF
TRBV25-1	TRBD1	TRBJ2-1	-	TGTGCCAGCCCTAGAGAGCCGGGACAGAGCTCCTACAATGAGCAGTTCTTC	CASPREPGQSSYNEQFF